This T cell receptor beta chain was captured in a study of CD8+ T cells in alopecia areata. Treatment in this sample: oral pan-JAK inhibitor, 5-10 mg twice daily. Study observations and caveats: The study found tofacitinib significantly decreased scalp clonality and expanded CD8+ clones among the top 100.

This clone has just one count. Its antigen is unknown. Sequencing used cDNA as its template, made by extracting RNA and reverse transcribing it. Produced via immunoSEQ multiplex PCR; TCRdb's table is partial and in-frame only. The profile shows tens of thousands of clones, just over 45% of them singletons. CDR3 length: 15 amino acids. The V segment lost 4 bases and the J segment 5 bases; nucleotides outside the gene matches: 9. From germline, CDR1 is SGHRS and CDR2 YFSETQ. The specimen was CD8+ T cells sorted from blood, collected at roughly week 36, from a patient treated with tofacitinib. The chain has TRBV5-1 and TRBJ2-7; 10 bases match TRBD2. This clonotype was sampled from a human donor with alopecia areata. The CDR3 coding sequence is TGCGCCAGCAGCCCCACCCCCGGGACTAGCGACGAGCAGTACTTC. Encoded protein: CASSPTPGTSDEQYF.